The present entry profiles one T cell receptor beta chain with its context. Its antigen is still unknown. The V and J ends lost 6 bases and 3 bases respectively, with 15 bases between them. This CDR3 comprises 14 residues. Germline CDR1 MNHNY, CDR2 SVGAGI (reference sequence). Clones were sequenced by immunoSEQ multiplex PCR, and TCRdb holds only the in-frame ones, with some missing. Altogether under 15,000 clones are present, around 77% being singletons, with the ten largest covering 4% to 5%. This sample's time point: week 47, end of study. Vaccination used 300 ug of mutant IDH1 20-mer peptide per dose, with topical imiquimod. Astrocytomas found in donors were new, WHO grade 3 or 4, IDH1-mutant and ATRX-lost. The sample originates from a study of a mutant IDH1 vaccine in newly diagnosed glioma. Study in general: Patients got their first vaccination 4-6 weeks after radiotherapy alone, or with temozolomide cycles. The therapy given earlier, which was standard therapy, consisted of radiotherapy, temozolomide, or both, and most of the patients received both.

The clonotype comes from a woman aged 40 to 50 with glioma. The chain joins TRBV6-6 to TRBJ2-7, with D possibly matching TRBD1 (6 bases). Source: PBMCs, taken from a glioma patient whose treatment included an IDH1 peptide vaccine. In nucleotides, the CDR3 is TGTGCCAGCAGCCGCGGACCGGACAGCTACGAGCAGTACTTC. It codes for CASSRGPDSYEQYF.